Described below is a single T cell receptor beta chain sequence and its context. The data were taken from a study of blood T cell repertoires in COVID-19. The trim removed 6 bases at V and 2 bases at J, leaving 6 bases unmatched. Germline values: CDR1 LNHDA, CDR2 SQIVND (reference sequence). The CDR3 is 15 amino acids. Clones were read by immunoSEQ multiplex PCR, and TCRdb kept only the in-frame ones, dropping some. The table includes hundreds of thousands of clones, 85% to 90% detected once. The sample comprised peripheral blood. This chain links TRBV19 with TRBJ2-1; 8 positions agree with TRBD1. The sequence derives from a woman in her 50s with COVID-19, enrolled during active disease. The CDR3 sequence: CASSPTGGPYNEQFF. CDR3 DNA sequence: TGTGCCAGTAGCCCAACAGGGGGACCCTACAATGAGCAGTTCTTC.